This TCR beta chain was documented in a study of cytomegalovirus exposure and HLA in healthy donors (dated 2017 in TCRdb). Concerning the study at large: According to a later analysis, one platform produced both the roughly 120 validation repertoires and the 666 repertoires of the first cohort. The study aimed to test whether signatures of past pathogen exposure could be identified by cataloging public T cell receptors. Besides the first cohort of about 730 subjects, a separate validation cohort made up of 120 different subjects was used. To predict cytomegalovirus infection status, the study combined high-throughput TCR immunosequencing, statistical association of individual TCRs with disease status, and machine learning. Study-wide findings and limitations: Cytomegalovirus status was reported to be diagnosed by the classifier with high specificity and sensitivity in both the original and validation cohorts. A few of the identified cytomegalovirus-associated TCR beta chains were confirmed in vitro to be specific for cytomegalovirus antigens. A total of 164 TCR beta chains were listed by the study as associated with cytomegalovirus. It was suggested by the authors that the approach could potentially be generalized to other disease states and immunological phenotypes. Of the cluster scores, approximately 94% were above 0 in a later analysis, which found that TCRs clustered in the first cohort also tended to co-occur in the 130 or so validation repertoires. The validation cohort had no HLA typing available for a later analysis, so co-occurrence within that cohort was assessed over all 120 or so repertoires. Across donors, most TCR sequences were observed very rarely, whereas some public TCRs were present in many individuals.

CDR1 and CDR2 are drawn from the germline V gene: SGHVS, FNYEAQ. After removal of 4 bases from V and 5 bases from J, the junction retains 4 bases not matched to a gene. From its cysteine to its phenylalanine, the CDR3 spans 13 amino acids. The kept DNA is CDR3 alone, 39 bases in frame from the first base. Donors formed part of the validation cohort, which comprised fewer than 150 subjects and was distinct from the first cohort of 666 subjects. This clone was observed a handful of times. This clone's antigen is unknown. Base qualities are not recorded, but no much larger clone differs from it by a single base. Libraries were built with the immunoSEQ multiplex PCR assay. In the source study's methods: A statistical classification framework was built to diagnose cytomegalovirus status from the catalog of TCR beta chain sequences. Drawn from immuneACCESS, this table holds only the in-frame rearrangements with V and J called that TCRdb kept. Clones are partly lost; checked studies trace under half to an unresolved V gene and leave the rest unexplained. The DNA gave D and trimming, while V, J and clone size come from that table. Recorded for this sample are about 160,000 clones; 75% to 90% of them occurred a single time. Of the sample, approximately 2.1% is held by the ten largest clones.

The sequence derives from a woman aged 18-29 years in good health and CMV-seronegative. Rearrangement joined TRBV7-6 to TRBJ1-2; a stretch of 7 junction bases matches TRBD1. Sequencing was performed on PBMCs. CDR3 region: CASSSTGTYGYTF. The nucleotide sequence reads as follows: TGTGCCAGCAGCTCGACAGGGACTTATGGCTACACCTTC.